This T cell receptor beta chain was found in a study of control samples from healthy donors and cancer patients. The germline gives CDR1 MNHEY, CDR2 SVGAGI. The CDR3 spans 15 residues. Trimming shortened V by 2 bases and J by 6 bases, and 16 bases separated the two germline ends. Some clones are missing from TCRdb's copy, which holds only in-frame ones; the method was immunoSEQ multiplex PCR. This repertoire shows about 140,000 clones, 80% to 95% found once; its top ten account for around 11%. The chain uses TRBV6-5 and TRBJ1-1, with no clear D. The clonotype was recovered from a man aged 25 to 45 in good health. Material for sequencing was blood. The CDR3 DNA reads as TGTGCCAGCAGTTACACCGGCAGGCCCTTATCTGAAGCTTTCTTT. The encoded protein is CASSYTGRPLSEAFF.